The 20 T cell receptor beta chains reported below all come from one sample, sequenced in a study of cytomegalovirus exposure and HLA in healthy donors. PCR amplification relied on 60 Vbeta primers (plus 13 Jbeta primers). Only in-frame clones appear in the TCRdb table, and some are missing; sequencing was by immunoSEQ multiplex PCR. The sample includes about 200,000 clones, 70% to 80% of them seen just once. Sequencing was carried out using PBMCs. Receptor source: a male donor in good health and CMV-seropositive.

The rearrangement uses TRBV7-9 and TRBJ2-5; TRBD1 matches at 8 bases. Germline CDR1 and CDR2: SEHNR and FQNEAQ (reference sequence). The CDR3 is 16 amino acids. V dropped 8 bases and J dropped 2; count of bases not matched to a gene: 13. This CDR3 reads CASGPGDRGPQETQYF. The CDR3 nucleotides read TGTGCCAGCGGACCGGGAGACAGGGGCCCTCAAGAGACCCAGTACTTC.

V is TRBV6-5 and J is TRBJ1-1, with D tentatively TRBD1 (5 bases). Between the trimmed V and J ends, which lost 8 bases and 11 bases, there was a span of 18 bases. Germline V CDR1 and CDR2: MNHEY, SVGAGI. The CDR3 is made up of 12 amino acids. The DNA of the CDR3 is TGTGCCAGCCACCGAACACGGACAAGGGCTTTCTTT. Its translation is CASHRTRTRAFF.

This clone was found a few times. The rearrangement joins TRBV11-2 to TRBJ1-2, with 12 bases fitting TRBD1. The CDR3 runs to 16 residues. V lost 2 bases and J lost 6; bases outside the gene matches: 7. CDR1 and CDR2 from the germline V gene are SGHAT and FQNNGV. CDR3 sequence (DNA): TGTGCCAGCAGCTTAAGGGGACAGGGGGCCAGTCATGGCTACACCTTC. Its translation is CASSLRGQGASHGYTF.

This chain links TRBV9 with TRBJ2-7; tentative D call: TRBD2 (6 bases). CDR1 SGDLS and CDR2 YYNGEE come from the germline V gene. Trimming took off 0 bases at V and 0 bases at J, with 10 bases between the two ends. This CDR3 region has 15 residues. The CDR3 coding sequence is TGTGCCAGCAGCGTAGGGGACGGGAGCTCCTACGAGCAGTACTTC. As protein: CASSVGDGSSYEQYF.

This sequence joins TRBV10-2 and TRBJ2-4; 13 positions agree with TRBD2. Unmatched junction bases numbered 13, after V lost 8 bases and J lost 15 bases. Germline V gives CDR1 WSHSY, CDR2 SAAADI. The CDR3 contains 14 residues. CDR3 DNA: TGCGCCAGCTCCGAAGGCACTAGCGGGAGGGGTTGGTACTTC. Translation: CASSEGTSGRGWYF.

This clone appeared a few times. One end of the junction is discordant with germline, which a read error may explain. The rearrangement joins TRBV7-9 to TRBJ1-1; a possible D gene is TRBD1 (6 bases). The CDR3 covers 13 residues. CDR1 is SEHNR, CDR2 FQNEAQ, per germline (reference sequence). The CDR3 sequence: CSSSSRGGAEAFF. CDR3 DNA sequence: TGTTCCAGCAGCTCCAGGGGTGGGGCTGAAGCTTTCTTT.

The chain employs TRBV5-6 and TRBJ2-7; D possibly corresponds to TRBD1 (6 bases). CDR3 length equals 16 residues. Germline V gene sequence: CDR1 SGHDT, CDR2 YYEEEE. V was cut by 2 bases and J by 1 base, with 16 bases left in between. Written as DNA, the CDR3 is TGTGCCAGCAGCTTATCCTACAGGGTTACTTCCTACGAGCAGTACTTC. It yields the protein CASSLSYRVTSYEQYF.

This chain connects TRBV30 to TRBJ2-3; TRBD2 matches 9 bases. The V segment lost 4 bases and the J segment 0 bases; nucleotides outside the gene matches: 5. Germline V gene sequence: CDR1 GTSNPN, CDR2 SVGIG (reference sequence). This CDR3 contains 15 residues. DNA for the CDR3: TGTGCCTGGACCGGCGGGAGGGGTAGCACAGATACGCAGTATTTT. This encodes CAWTGGRGSTDTQYF.

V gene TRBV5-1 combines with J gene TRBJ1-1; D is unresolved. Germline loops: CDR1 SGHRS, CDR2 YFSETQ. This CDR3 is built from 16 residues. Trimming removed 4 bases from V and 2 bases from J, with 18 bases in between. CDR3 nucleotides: TGCGCCAGCAGCCCGGTTGGGAGTCGATCAAACACTGAAGCTTTCTTT. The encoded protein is CASSPVGSRSNTEAFF.

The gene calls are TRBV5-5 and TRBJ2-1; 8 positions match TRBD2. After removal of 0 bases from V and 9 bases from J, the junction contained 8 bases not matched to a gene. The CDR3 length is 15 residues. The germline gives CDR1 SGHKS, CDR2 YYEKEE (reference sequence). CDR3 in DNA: TGTGCCAGCAGCTTGGATCCCGGGGGGGCTTTTGAGCAGTTCTTC. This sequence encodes CASSLDPGGAFEQFF.

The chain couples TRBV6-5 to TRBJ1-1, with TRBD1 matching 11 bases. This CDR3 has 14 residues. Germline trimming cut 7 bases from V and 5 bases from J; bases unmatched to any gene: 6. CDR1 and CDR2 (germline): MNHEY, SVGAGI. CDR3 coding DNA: TGTGCCAGCAATCAGGACAGGGGGCGAACTGAAGCTTTCTTT. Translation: CASNQDRGRTEAFF.

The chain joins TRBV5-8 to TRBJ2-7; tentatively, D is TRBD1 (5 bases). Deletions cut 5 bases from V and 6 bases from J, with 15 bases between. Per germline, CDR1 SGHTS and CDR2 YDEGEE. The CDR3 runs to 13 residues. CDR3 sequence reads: CASRKGVIGEQYF. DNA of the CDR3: TGTGCCAGCAGGAAAGGGGTGATAGGCGAGCAGTACTTC.

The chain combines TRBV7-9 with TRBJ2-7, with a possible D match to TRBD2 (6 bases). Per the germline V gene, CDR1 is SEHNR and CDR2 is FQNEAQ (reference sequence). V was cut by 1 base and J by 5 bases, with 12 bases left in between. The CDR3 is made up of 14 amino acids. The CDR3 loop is CASSLGARGDEQYF. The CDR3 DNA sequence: TGTGCCAGCAGCTTAGGTGCGCGGGGAGACGAGCAGTACTTC.

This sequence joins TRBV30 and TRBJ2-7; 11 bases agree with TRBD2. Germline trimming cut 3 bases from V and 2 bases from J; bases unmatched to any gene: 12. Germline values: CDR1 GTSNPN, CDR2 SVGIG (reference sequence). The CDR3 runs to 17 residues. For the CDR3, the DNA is TGTGCCTGGAGCCCCGCGCCGGGACTAGCGGACCCCTACGAGCAGTACTTC. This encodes CAWSPAPGLADPYEQYF.

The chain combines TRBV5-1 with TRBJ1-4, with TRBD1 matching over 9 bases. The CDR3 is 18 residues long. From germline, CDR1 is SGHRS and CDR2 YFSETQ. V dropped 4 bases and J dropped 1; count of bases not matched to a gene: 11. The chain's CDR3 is CASSATPGQGGTNEKLFF. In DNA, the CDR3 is TGCGCCAGCAGCGCGACGCCGGGACAGGGAGGAACTAATGAAAAACTGTTTTTT.

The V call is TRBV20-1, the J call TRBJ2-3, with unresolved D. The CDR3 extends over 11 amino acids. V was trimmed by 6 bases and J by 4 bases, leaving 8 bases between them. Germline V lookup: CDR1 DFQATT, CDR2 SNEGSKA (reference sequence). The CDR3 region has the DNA TGCAGTGCCTTGGCCGCAGATACGCAGTATTTT. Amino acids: CSALAADTQYF.

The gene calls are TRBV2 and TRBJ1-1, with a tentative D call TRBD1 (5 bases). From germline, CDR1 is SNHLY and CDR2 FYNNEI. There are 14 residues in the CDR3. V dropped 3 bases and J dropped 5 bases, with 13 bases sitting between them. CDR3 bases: TGTGCCAGCAGTGAGGAGGGGATTTTGACTGAAGCTTTCTTT. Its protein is CASSEEGILTEAFF.

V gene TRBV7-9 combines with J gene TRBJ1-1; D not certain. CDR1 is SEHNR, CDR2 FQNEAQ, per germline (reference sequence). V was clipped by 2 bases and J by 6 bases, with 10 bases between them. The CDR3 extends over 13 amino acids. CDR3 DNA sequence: TGTGCCAGCAGCTTACGGGGTGCAGCTGAAGCTTTCTTT. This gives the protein CASSLRGAAEAFF.

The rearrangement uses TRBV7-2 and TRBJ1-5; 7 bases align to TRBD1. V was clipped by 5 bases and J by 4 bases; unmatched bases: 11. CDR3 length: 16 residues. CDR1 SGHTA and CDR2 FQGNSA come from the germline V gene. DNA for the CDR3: TGTGCCAGCAGCCCAACGAGGGGGACAGCGAATCAGCCCCAGCATTTT. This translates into CASSPTRGTANQPQHF.

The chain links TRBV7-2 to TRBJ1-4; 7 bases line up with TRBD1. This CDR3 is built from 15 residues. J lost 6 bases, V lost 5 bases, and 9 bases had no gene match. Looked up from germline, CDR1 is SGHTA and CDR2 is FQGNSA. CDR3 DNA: TGTGCCAGCAGCCCCCAGACAGGGTGGCATGAAAAACTGTTTTTT. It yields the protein CASSPQTGWHEKLFF.